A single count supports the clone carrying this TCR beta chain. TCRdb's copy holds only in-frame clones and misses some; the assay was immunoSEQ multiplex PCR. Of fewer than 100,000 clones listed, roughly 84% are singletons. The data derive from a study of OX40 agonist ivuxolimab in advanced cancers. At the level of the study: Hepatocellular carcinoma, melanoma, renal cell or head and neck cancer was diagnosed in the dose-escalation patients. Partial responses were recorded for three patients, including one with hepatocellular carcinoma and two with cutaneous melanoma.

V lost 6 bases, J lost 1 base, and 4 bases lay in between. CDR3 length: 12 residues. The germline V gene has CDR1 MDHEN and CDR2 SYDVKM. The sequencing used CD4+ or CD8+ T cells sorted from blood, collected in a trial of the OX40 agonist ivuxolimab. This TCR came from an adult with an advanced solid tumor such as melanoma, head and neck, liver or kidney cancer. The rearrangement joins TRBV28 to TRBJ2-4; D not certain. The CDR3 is CASRSAKNIQYF. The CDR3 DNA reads TGTGCCAGCAGGTCGGCCAAAAACATTCAGTACTTC.